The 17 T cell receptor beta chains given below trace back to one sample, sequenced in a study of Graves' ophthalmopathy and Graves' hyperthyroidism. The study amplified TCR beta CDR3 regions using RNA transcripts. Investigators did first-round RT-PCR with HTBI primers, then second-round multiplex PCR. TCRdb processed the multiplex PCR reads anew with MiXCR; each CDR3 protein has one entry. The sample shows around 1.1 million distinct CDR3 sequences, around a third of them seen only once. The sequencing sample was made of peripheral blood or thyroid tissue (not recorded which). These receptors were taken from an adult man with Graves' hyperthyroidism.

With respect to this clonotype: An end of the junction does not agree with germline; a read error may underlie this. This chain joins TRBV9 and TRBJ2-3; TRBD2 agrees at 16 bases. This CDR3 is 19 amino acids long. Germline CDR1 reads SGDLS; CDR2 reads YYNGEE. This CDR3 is CASSVAGTSGGADTDTQSF. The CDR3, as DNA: TGTGCCAGCAGCGTAGCCGGGACTAGCGGGGGGGCAGACACAGATACGCAGTCTTTT.

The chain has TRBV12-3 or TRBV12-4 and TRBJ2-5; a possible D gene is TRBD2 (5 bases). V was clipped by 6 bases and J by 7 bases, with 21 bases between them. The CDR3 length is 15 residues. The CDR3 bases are TGTGCCAGCAGCTTGGCGGGCAATCAGCTTGGGACCCAGTACTTC. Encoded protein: CASSLAGNQLGTQYF.

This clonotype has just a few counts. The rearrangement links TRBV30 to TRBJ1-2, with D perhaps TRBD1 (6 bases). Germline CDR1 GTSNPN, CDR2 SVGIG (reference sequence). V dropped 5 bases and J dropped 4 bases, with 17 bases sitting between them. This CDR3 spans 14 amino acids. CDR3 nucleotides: TGTGCCTGGTACAACGCGGGGGCAGGCTATGGCTACACCTTC. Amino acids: CAWYNAGAGYGYTF.

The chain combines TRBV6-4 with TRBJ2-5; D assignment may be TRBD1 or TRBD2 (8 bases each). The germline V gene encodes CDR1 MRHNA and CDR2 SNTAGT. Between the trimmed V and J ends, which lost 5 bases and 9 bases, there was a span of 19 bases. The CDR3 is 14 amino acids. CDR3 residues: CASSLRQGTRAQYF. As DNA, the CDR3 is TGTGCCAGCAGTCTACGACAGGGGACTAGGGCCCAGTACTTC.

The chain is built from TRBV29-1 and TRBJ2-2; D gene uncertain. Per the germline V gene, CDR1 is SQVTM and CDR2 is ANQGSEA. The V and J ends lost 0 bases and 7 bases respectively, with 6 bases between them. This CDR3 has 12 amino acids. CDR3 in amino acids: CSVEEVVGELFF. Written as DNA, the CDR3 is TGCAGCGTTGAAGAGGTGGTCGGGGAGCTGTTTTTT.

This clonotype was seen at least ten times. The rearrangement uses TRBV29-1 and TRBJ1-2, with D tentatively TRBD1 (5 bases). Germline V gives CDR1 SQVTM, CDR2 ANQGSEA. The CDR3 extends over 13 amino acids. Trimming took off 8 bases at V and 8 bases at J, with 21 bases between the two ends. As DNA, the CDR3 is TGCAGCATTCCGGAGGGGTTTTCGGGAGGCTACACCTTC. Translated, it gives CSIPEGFSGGYTF.

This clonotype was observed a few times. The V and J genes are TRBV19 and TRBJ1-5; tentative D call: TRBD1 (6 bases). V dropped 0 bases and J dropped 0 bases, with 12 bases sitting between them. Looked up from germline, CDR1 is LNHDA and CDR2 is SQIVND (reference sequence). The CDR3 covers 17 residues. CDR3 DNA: TGTGCCAGTAGTATAGAAAGGGGGACTTTTAGCAATCAGCCCCAGCATTTT. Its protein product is CASSIERGTFSNQPQHF.

DNA of the CDR3: TGTGCCAGCAGCTGGGTTACGGATAATTCACCCCTCCACTTT. This encodes CASSWVTDNSPLHF. J is TRBJ1-6 and V is TRBV7-9; no reliable D call. Trimming shortened V by 4 bases and J by 5 bases, and 9 bases separated the two germline ends. Looked up from germline, CDR1 is SEHNR and CDR2 is FQNEAQ (reference sequence). CDR3 size: 14 residues.

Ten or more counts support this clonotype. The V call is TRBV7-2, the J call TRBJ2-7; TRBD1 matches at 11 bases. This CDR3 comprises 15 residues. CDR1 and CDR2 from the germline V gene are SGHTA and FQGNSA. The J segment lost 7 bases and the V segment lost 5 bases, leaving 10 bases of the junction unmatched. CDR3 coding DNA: TGTGCCAGCAGCCTGATGCCGGGACAGGGGGTTGAGCAGTACTTC. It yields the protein CASSLMPGQGVEQYF.

The CDR3 DNA reads as TGTGCCAGCAGTTACTCGAGCTTCGGGACAGACTATGGCTACACCTTC. Protein sequence: CASSYSSFGTDYGYTF. The chain employs TRBV6-6 and TRBJ1-2, with TRBD1 matching over 7 bases. In germline, CDR1 is MNHNY, CDR2 SVGAGI (reference sequence). The length of the CDR3 is 16 residues. The V and J ends lost 0 bases and 3 bases, in that order; junction bases with no gene match: 7.

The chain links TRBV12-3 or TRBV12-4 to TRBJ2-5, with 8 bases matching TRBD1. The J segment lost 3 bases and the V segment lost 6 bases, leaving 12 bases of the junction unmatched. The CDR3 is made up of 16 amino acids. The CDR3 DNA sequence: TGTGCCAGCAGCCAACCGGGGACAGGTTATGAAGAGACCCAGTACTTC. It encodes CASSQPGTGYEETQYF.

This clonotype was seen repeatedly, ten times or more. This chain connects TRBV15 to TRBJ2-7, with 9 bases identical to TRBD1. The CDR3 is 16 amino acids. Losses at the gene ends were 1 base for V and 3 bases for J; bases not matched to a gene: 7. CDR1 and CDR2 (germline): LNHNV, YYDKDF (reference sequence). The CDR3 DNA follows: TGTGCCACCAGCAGAGTAGCAGGGACAGGGTTCTACGAGCAGTACTTC. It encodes CATSRVAGTGFYEQYF.

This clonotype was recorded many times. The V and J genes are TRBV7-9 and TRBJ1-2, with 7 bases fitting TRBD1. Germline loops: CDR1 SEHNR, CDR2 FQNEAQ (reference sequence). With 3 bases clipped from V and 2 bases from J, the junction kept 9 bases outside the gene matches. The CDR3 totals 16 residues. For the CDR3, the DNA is TGTGCCAGCAGCTTCGGCGGACAGGCGGGGAACTATGGCTACACCTTC. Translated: CASSFGGQAGNYGYTF. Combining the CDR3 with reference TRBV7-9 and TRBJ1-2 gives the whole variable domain DTGVSQNPRHKITKRGQNVTFRCDPISEHNRLYWYRQTLGQGPEFLTYFQNEAQLEKSRLLSDRFSAERPKGSFSTLEIQRTEQGDSAMYLCASSFGGQAGNYGYTFGSGTRLTVV.

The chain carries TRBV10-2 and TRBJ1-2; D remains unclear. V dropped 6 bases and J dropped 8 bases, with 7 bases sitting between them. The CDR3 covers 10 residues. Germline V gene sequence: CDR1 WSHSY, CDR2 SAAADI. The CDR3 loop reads CASREVGYTF. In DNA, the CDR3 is TGCGCCAGCAGGGAGGTCGGCTACACCTTC.

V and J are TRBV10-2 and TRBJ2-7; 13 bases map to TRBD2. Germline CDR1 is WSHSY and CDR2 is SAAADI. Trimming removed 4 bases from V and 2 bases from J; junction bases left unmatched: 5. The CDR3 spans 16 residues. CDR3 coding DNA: TGCGCCAGCAGTGGGACTAGCGGGAGATGGGCCTACGAGCAGTACTTC. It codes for CASSGTSGRWAYEQYF.

CDR3 sequence reads: CASSSAGTTSYEQYF. The CDR3 DNA reads TGTGCCAGCAGTTCCGCCGGGACAACCTCCTACGAGCAGTACTTC. The genes are TRBV7-9 and TRBJ2-7; TRBD1 is a possible D gene (6 bases). CDR3 length: 15 residues. V was trimmed by 6 bases and J by 0 bases, leaving 15 bases between them. The germline CDR1 and CDR2 sequences are SEHNR and FQNEAQ (reference sequence). Based on the CDR3 plus reference TRBV7-9 and TRBJ2-7, the full variable domain is DTGVSQNPRHKITKRGQNVTFRCDPISEHNRLYWYRQTLGQGPEFLTYFQNEAQLEKSRLLSDRFSAERPKGSFSTLEIQRTEQGDSAMYLCASSSAGTTSYEQYFGPGTRLTVT.

CDR3 sequence (DNA): TGCAGTACATCGGACAGGGCGGTCGGGCAGCCCCAGCATTTT. It is translated as CSTSDRAVGQPQHF. The genes are TRBV20-1 and TRBJ1-5; 8 nucleotides agree with TRBD1. Germline CDR1 and CDR2: DFQATT and SNEGSKA (reference sequence). The V and J ends lost 8 bases and 7 bases, in that order; junction bases with no gene match: 13. CDR3 length: 14 residues.